Below are 25 T cell receptor beta chains sequenced from a single sample in a study of shared clonotypes between healthy human individuals. The assay was immunoSEQ multiplex PCR, and TCRdb's table has in-frame clones only and misses some. The sample has 2 million to 2.5 million clones; roughly 93% are singletons. The specimen sequenced was naive CD4+ T cells from PBMCs. Subset meaning: CD45RA+ positively selected. The receptor source for this set is a man in his late teens or twenties in good health. Some clones in this sample may be carry-over from other donors' samples.

A single count supports this clone. The V and J genes are TRBV5-1 and TRBJ1-1; weak D call: TRBD1 (5 bases). The CDR3 spans 14 residues. Trimming removed 6 bases at V and 4 bases at J, with 16 bases between. Germline CDR1 SGHRS, CDR2 YFSETQ. CDR3 nucleotides: TGCGCCAGCAACCTTGGAGGGGCCCGCACTGAAGCTTTCTTT. Translating it yields CASNLGGARTEAFF.

The chain recombines TRBV6-5 with TRBJ1-2; D is uncertain. The CDR3 runs 13 residues. V dropped 2 bases and J dropped 9 bases, with 13 bases sitting between them. Germline lookup yields CDR1 MNHEY and CDR2 SVGAGI. CDR3 DNA sequence: TGTGCCAGCAGTTACGGGCAGAGAAATAGCTACACCTTC. This translates into CASSYGQRNSYTF.

Comments on this clone: The sample contains more than one DNA sequence encoding this CDR3. CDR3 amino acids: CASSVGAGANVLTF. DNA of the CDR3: TGTGCCAGCAGTGTAGGGGCCGGGGCCAACGTCCTGACTTTC. The V call is TRBV6-4, the J call TRBJ2-6; D is possibly TRBD1 (5 bases). The V gene's germline CDR1 is MRHNA and CDR2 SNTAGT. Trimming removed 4 bases from V and 4 bases from J, with 8 bases in between. The CDR3 has 14 amino acids.

Details on this clone: Different DNA sequences within this sample yield the same CDR3. The chain carries TRBV2 and TRBJ2-1, with a weak D call TRBD1 (5 bases). The V and J ends lost 3 bases and 4 bases respectively, with 10 bases between them. This CDR3 has 14 amino acids. CDR1 is SNHLY and CDR2 is FYNNEI in the germline V gene. The CDR3 DNA is TGTGCCAGCAGTGAGCAGGGTTCGTACAATGAGCAGTTCTTC. Translated, it gives CASSEQGSYNEQFF.

This chain joins TRBV5-1 and TRBJ2-7; 8 bases line up with TRBD2. With V trimmed by 4 bases and J by 5 bases, 11 bases remained unmatched. CDR1 and CDR2 (germline): SGHRS, YFSETQ. The CDR3 length is 15 residues. In DNA form, the CDR3 reads TGCGCCAGCAGCGGGCTGATCGGGAGGGCCGACGAGCAGTACTTC. This translates into CASSGLIGRADEQYF.

The sample holds a few counts of this clone. The chain joins TRBV30 to TRBJ1-4; tentatively, D is TRBD1 (6 bases). Germline-derived CDR1 and CDR2 are GTSNPN and SVGIG (reference sequence). With 1 base removed from V and 3 bases from J, the gap between germline ends came to 12 bases. This CDR3 has 15 amino acids. The CDR3 DNA reads TGTGCCTGGAGTGACTTTACAGGGTCTAATGAAAAACTGTTTTTT. Translated: CAWSDFTGSNEKLFF.

J is TRBJ2-5 and V is TRBV5-4; 11 nucleotides agree with TRBD2. This CDR3 has 16 amino acids. CDR1 and CDR2 from the germline V gene are SGHNT and YYREEE (reference sequence). Losses at the gene ends were 4 bases for V and 5 bases for J; bases not matched to a gene: 10. CDR3 sequence: CASSGPTSGNGETQYF. As DNA, the CDR3 is TGTGCCAGCAGCGGACCGACTAGCGGGAATGGGGAGACCCAGTACTTC.

V and J are TRBV6-6 and TRBJ2-1; 7 bases fit TRBD2. Unmatched junction bases numbered 12, after V lost 7 bases and J lost 3 bases. CDR1 and CDR2 from the germline V gene are MNHNY and SVGAGI (reference sequence). The CDR3 runs to 16 residues. The CDR3 spells CASIDEAGLHYNEQFF. The CDR3, as DNA: TGTGCCAGCATTGACGAAGCGGGATTACACTACAATGAGCAGTTCTTC.

As to this clone: This same CDR3 is encoded by further DNA sequences in the sample. The chain combines TRBV18 with TRBJ1-1; TRBD1 is a possible D gene (5 bases). The germline gives CDR1 KGHSH, CDR2 LQKENI. Trimming took off 3 bases at V and 1 base at J, with 12 bases between the two ends. The CDR3 length is 15 residues. CDR3: CASSPLGGGNTEAFF. Written as DNA, the CDR3 is TGTGCCAGCTCACCTTTGGGGGGAGGGAACACTGAAGCTTTCTTT.

This clone was counted only a few times. At the DNA level, this CDR3 is encoded by other sequences in the same sample as well. The chain recombines TRBV2 with TRBJ2-5; 12 nucleotides align to TRBD2. J was trimmed by 1 base and V by 4 bases; bases with no gene match: 1. Looked up from germline, CDR1 is SNHLY and CDR2 is FYNNEI. CDR3 length equals 15 residues. DNA for the CDR3: TGTGCCAGCAGTGGGACTAGCGGGGCCCAAGAGACCCAGTACTTC. The encoded protein is CASSGTSGAQETQYF.

The chain joins TRBV27 to TRBJ2-2, with D unresolved. Deletions cut 6 bases from V and 6 bases from J, with 17 bases between. The germline CDR1 and CDR2 sequences are MNHEY and SMNVEV (reference sequence). The CDR3 consists of 15 residues. In nucleotides, the CDR3 is TGTGCCAGCAGGCGGCAGAGGCCTGGGGCCGGGGAGCTGTTTTTT. Translation gives CASRRQRPGAGELFF.

This clone was counted between two and nine times. The chain has TRBV10-3 and TRBJ1-1; 7 nucleotides line up with TRBD1. V was pared by 7 bases and J by 3 bases, with 2 bases of the junction left unmatched. Germline values: CDR1 ENHRY, CDR2 SYGVKD. The CDR3 extends over 12 amino acids. In DNA, the CDR3 is TGTGCCATCAACACAGGGGACACTGAAGCTTTCTTT. It encodes CAINTGDTEAFF.

Of note for this clone: The sample holds other DNA sequences that translate to the same CDR3. The chain couples TRBV7-3 to TRBJ2-6; D is undetermined. V lost 5 bases and J lost 0, with 5 bases in between. The CDR3 has 14 amino acids. The germline V gene encodes CDR1 SGHTA and CDR2 FQGTGA. In nucleotides, the CDR3 is TGTGCCAGCAGCGCGAGCTCTGGGGCCAACGTCCTGACTTTC. Amino acids: CASSASSGANVLTF.

Remarks on this clone: Within the sample, other DNA sequences also encode this same CDR3. This sequence joins TRBV29-1 and TRBJ2-3; D not resolved. Germline-derived CDR1 and CDR2 are SQVTM and ANQGSEA. This CDR3 has 11 amino acids. V was cut by 6 bases and J by 2 bases, with 6 bases left in between. The CDR3, as DNA: TGCAGCGTGGATTCCACAGATACGCAGTATTTT. It yields the protein CSVDSTDTQYF.

The CDR3 loop is CASSPLATNYGYTF. The CDR3, as DNA: TGTGCCAGCTCACCATTGGCTACTAACTATGGCTACACCTTC. The chain couples TRBV18 to TRBJ1-2; unclear D gene. The germline V and J ends were trimmed by 2 bases and 0 bases, with 7 bases remaining between them. The CDR3 length is 14 residues. Germline V gives CDR1 KGHSH, CDR2 LQKENI.

This clone was recorded a few times. J is TRBJ1-2 and V is TRBV7-9; D not resolved. V lost 5 bases to trimming and J lost 6 bases, with 13 bases between them. Germline CDR1 and CDR2: SEHNR and FQNEAQ (reference sequence). The CDR3 is 13 amino acids. CDR3 DNA: TGTGCCAGCAGCGCGGGTAGGGAGGATGGCTACACCTTC. This gives the protein CASSAGREDGYTF.

V usage is TRBV28 and J usage is TRBJ1-1, with 7 nucleotides matching TRBD1. V shed 6 bases, J shed 2 bases, and the junction held 6 bases outside the gene matches. The CDR3 totals 14 residues. Germline values: CDR1 MDHEN, CDR2 SYDVKM. CDR3 nucleotides: TGTGCCAGCAGACACAGGGGAGGCAACACTGAAGCTTTCTTT. This codes for CASRHRGGNTEAFF.

V and J are TRBV5-1 and TRBJ2-5; 16 bases match TRBD2. CDR3 length: 18 residues. Germline V gene sequence: CDR1 SGHRS, CDR2 YFSETQ. With 4 bases clipped from V and 5 bases from J, the junction kept 11 bases outside the gene matches. CDR3 region: CASSKGLAGGPDGETQYF. The DNA of the CDR3 is TGCGCCAGCAGCAAGGGACTAGCGGGAGGGCCCGATGGGGAGACCCAGTACTTC.

The chain couples TRBV18 to TRBJ2-5; D perhaps matches TRBD2 (5 bases). From germline, CDR1 is KGHSH and CDR2 LQKENI. V lost 0 bases, J lost 4 bases, and 12 bases lay in between. This CDR3 is 15 amino acids long. The CDR3 sequence: CASSPPRSSLETQYF. The CDR3 bases are TGTGCCAGCTCACCACCGAGATCTAGCCTAGAGACCCAGTACTTC.

This chain links TRBV28 with TRBJ2-3, with D tentatively TRBD2 (6 bases). CDR3 length equals 13 residues. V lost 9 bases and J 4 bases, leaving 14 bases between the germline ends. Per germline, CDR1 MDHEN and CDR2 SYDVKM. In DNA, the CDR3 is TGTGCCAGTTCCGGGAGTGGCGCAGATACGCAGTATTTT. Protein sequence: CASSGSGADTQYF.

This sequence joins TRBV5-1 and TRBJ1-1, with D unclear. This CDR3 spans 16 amino acids. Trimming cost V 0 bases and J 0 bases, with 12 bases left between them. Germline lookup yields CDR1 SGHRS and CDR2 YFSETQ. This CDR3 is CASSLAGSGVNTEAFF. CDR3 coding DNA: TGCGCCAGCAGCTTGGCGGGGTCCGGAGTGAACACTGAAGCTTTCTTT.

The CDR3 loop reads CASNPGLAGFDTQYF. In nucleotides, the CDR3 is TGTGCCAGTAACCCGGGACTAGCGGGATTCGATACGCAGTATTTT. The chain carries TRBV19 and TRBJ2-3; TRBD2 matches at 13 bases. This CDR3 region has 15 residues. Germline V lookup: CDR1 LNHDA, CDR2 SQIVND (reference sequence). V shed 7 bases and J 6 bases; nucleotides not matched to a gene: 7.

The V call is TRBV4-3, the J call TRBJ2-1; 12 nucleotides agree with TRBD2. Trimming cost V 3 bases and J 1 base; bases outside gene matches: 13. Germline V gene sequence: CDR1 LGHNA, CDR2 YSLEER. The CDR3 has 20 residues. CDR3 residues: CASSHVFGTSGPSSYNEQFF. Written as DNA, the CDR3 is TGCGCCAGCAGCCATGTCTTCGGGACTAGCGGGCCTTCTTCCTACAATGAGCAGTTCTTC.

The V gene is TRBV11-2, the J gene TRBJ2-7, with 10 bases that match TRBD2. Germline CDR1 is SGHAT and CDR2 is FQNNGV. The trim removed 0 bases at V and 5 bases at J, leaving 10 bases unmatched. The CDR3 runs to 17 residues. CDR3 bases: TGTGCCAGCAGCTTAGATGGCCGCCCTAGCGGGAGAGACGAGCAGTACTTC. Translation gives CASSLDGRPSGRDEQYF.

V gene TRBV7-9 combines with J gene TRBJ2-5, with 7 positions matching TRBD1. Trimming cost V 5 bases and J 5 bases; bases outside gene matches: 5. CDR3 length: 13 amino acids. The V gene's germline CDR1 is SEHNR and CDR2 FQNEAQ (reference sequence). As DNA, the CDR3 is TGTGCCAGCAGCCGAACAGGGGCGGAGACCCAGTACTTC. It yields the protein CASSRTGAETQYF.